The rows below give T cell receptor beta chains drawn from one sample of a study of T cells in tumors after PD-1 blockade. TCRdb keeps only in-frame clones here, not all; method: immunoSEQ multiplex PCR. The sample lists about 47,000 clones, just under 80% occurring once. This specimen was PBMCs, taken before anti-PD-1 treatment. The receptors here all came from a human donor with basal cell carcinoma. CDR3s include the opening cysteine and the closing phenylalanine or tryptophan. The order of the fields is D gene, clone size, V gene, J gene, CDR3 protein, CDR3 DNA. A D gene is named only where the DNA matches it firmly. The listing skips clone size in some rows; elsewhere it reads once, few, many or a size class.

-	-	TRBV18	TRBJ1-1	CASSPQGPPTEAFF	TGTGCCAGCTCACCACAGGGGCCACCCACTGAAGCTTTCTTT
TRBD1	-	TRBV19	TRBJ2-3	CASSMEGTVLTDTQYF	TGTGCCAGTAGTATGGAAGGGACAGTATTGACAGATACGCAGTATTTT
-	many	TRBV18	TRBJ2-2	CASSGDTGELFF	TGTGCCAGCTCCGGAGACACCGGGGAGCTGTTTTTT
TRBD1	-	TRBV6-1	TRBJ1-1	CASSARRQGVTNTEAFF	TGTGCCAGCAGTGCACGGAGACAGGGGGTCACGAACACTGAAGCTTTCTTT
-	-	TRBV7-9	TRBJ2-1	CASSLARGPSYNEQFF	TGTGCCAGCAGCTTAGCGCGAGGACCAAGCTACAATGAGCAGTTCTTC
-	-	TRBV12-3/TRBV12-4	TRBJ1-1	CASTLTRNTEAFF	TGTGCCAGCACCCTTACAAGGAACACTGAAGCTTTCTTT
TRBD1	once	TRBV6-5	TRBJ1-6	CASRPSQGAFSPLHF	TGTGCCAGCAGACCTTCACAGGGGGCGTTTTCACCCCTCCACTTT
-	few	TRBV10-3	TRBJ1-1	CAIARGRGEAFF	TGTGCCATCGCCAGGGGCAGGGGTGAAGCTTTCTTT
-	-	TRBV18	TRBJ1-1	CASSPSIGTSNTEAFF	TGTGCCAGCTCACCATCGATTGGGACATCGAACACTGAAGCTTTCTTT
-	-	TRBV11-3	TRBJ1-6	CASSLDQNSPLHF	TGTGCCAGCAGCTTAGATCAGAATTCACCCCTCCACTTT
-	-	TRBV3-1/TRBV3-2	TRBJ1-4	CASSQRQFEKLFF	TGTGCCAGCAGCCAAAGACAGTTTGAAAAACTGTTTTTT
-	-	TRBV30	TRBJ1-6	CAWSVMGDFSPLHF	TGTGCCTGGAGTGTAATGGGGGATTTTTCACCCCTCCACTTT
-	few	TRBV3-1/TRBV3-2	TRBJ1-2	CASSQGIANYGYTF	TGTGCCAGCAGCCAGGGGATAGCTAACTATGGCTACACCTTC
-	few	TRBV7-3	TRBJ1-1	CASSFGPNTEAFF	TGTGCCAGCAGCTTTGGGCCGAACACTGAAGCTTTCTTT
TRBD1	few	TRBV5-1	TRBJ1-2	CASQGTSSDRAYGYTF	TGCGCCAGCCAAGGGACGTCGTCCGACAGGGCCTATGGCTACACCTTC
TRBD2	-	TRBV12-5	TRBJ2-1	CASGSGTSGSIEQFF	TGTGCTAGTGGTTCCGGGACTAGCGGGAGTATCGAGCAGTTCTTC
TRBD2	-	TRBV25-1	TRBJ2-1	CASGGTSGASYNEQFF	TGTGCCAGCGGGGGGACTAGCGGGGCCTCCTACAATGAGCAGTTCTTC
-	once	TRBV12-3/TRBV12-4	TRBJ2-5	CASSRNRETQYF	TGTGCCAGCAGTCGGAATCGGGAGACCCAGTACTTC
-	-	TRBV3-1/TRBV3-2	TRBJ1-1	CASALRTQGRGGNTEAFF	TGTGCCAGCGCTCTCAGGACCCAGGGGCGAGGAGGGAATACTGAAGCTTTCTTT
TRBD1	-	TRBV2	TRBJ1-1	CASSEDRGNTEAFF	TGTGCCAGCAGTGAAGACAGGGGAAACACTGAAGCTTTCTTT
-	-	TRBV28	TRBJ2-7	CASSLGGLLDLYEQYF	TGTGCCAGCAGTTTAGGAGGGCTCCTAGACTTGTACGAGCAGTACTTC
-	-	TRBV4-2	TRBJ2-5	CASSQGDISETQYF	TGTGCCAGCAGCCAAGGGGACATTTCAGAGACCCAGTACTTC
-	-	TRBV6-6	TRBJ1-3	CASSYSNPLGNTIYF	TGTGCCAGCAGTTACTCGAATCCCCTCGGAAACACCATATATTTT
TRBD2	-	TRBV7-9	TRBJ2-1	CASSLSRLAGSNSYNEQFF	TGTGCCAGCAGCTTATCTCGACTAGCGGGGTCGAACTCCTACAATGAGCAGTTCTTC
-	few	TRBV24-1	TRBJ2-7	CATSDSDRREQYF	TGTGCCACCAGTGATTCAGACAGGAGAGAGCAGTACTTC
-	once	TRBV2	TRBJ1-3	CASSEQARATGNTIYF	TGTGCCAGCAGTGAACAGGCGAGGGCAACTGGAAACACCATATATTTT
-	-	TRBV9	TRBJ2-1	CASSVPGRDEQFF	TGTGCCAGCAGCGTACCGGGGCGGGATGAGCAGTTCTTC
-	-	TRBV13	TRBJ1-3	CASSLDGGASSGNTIYF	TGTGCCAGCAGCTTAGATGGGGGAGCATCCTCTGGAAACACCATATATTTT
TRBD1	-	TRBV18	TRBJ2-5	CASSPPDRGRPQYF	TGTGCCAGCTCACCACCCGACAGGGGTCGTCCCCAGTACTTC
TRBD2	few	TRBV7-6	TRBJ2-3	CASSLAYAGGIGDTQYF	TGTGCCAGCAGCTTAGCGTACGCGGGAGGGATCGGAGATACGCAGTATTTT
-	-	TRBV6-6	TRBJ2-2	CASSQNTGELFF	TGTGCCAGCAGTCAGAACACCGGGGAGCTGTTTTTT
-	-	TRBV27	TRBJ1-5	CASSVVGRGQPQHF	TGTGCCAGCAGTGTAGTAGGGAGGGGCCAGCCCCAGCATTTT
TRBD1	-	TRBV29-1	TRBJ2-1	CSVGGDRAYNEQFF	TGCAGCGTTGGGGGAGACAGGGCCTACAATGAGCAGTTCTTC
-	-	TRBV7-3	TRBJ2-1	CASSLTLGAINEQFF	TGTGCCAGCAGCTTAACGCTGGGGGCCATCAATGAGCAGTTCTTC
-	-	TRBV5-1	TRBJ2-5	CASSLRGSRETQYF	TGCGCCAGCAGCCTTCGTGGTAGCAGAGAGACCCAGTACTTC
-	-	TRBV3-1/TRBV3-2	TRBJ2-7	CASSQGGAYEQYF	TGTGCCAGCAGCCAAGGGGGCGCGTACGAGCAGTACTTC
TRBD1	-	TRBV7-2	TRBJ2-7	CASSLGPGQGAYEQYF	TGTGCCAGCAGCTTAGGGCCGGGACAGGGCGCCTACGAGCAGTACTTC
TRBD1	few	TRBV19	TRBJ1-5	CASSLDRGNQPQHF	TGTGCCAGTAGCCTCGACAGGGGGAATCAGCCCCAGCATTTT
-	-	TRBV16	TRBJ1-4	CASSQSQGGKLFF	TGTGCCAGCAGCCAATCGCAGGGTGGGAAACTGTTTTTT
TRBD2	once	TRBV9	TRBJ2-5	CASSVGDSGGLETQYF	TGTGCCAGCAGCGTAGGTGATAGCGGGGGGCTGGAGACCCAGTACTTC
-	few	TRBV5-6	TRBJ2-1	CASSRGIEQFF	TGTGCCAGCAGCCGGGGGATAGAGCAGTTCTTC
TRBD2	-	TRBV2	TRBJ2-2	CASRRLAGGNTGELFF	TGTGCCAGCAGACGACTAGCGGGGGGGAACACCGGGGAGCTGTTTTTT
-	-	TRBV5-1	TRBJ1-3	CASSLEGSSGNTIYF	TGCGCCAGCAGCTTGGAGGGTTCCTCTGGAAACACCATATATTTT
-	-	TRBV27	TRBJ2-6	CASSLRIAGHSNSGANVLTF	TGTGCCAGCAGTTTACGTATCGCAGGGCACAGCAACTCTGGGGCCAACGTCCTGACTTTC
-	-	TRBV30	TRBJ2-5	CALSIGAETQYF	TGTGCCCTGAGTATTGGGGCGGAGACCCAGTACTTC
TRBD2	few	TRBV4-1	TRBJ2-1	CASSQREAGGNEQFF	TGCGCCAGCAGCCAACGGGAGGCGGGTGGGAATGAGCAGTTCTTC
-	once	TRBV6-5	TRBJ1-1	CASRIREFSTEAFF	TGTGCCAGCAGGATTAGGGAGTTCAGCACTGAAGCTTTCTTT
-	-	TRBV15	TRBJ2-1	CATSRDDGGRGFNEQFF	TGTGCCACCAGCAGAGATGACGGGGGAAGGGGTTTCAATGAGCAGTTCTTC
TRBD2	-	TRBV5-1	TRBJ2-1	CASSLEGSGGDEQFF	TGCGCCAGCAGCTTGGAAGGTAGCGGGGGGGACGAGCAGTTCTTC
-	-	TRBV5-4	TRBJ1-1	CASSLEGQGLATEAFF	TGTGCCAGCAGCTTGGAAGGTCAGGGGTTGGCCACTGAAGCTTTCTTT
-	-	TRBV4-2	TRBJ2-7	CASSQERLDEQYF	TGTGCCAGCAGCCAAGAGCGACTAGACGAGCAGTACTTC
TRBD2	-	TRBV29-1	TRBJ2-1	CSVSGSLYEQFF	TGCAGCGTTAGCGGGAGTTTATATGAGCAGTTCTTC
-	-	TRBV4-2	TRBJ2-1	CASSQGRQGGEQFF	TGTGCCAGCAGCCAAGGACGACAGGGAGGTGAGCAGTTCTTC
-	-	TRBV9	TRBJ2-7	CASSVGPTGAYEQYF	TGTGCCAGCAGCGTCGGGCCTACCGGGGCCTACGAGCAGTACTTC
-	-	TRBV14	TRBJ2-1	CASSQRGAYNEQFF	TGTGCCAGCAGCCAGAGGGGGGCTTACAATGAGCAGTTCTTC